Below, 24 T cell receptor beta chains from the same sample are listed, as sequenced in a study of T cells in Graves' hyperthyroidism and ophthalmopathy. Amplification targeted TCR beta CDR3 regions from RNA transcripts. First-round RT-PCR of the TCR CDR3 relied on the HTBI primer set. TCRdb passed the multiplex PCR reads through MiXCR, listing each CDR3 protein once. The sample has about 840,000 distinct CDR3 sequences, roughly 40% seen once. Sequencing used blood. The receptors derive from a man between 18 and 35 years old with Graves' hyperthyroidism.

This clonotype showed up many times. DNA of the CDR3: TGTGCCAGCAGCTTTGGGGGAGGTGAAAAACTGTTTTTT. It encodes CASSFGGGEKLFF. The genes are TRBV13 and TRBJ1-4; TRBD1 might be the D (5 bases). The ends were cut back, 3 bases at V and 7 bases at J, with 9 bases in the middle. There are 13 residues in the CDR3. Germline V gene sequence: CDR1 PRHDT, CDR2 FYEKMQ (reference sequence).

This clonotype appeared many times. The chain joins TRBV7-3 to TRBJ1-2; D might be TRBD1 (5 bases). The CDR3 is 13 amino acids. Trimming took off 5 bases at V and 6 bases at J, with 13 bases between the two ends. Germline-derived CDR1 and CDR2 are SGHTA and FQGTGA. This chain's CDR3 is CASSPLGTDGYTF. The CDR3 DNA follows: TGTGCCAGCAGCCCACTAGGGACGGATGGCTACACCTTC.

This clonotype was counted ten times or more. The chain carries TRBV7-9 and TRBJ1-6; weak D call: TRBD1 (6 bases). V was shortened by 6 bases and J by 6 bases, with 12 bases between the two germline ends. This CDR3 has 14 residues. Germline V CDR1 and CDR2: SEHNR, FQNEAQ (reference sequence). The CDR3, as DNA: TGTGCCAGCAGTGAGGACAGCAGTAATTCACCCCTCCACTTT. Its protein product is CASSEDSSNSPLHF.

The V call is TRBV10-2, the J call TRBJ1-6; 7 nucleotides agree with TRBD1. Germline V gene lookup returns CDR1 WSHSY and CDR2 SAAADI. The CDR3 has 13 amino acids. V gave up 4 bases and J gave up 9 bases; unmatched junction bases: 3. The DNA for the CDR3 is TGCGCCAGCAGTGCCGACAGGGTTTCACCCCTCCACTTT. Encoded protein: CASSADRVSPLHF.

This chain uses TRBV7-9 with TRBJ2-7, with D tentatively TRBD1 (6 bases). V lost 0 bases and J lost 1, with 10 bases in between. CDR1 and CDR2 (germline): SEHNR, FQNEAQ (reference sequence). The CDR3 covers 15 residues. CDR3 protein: CASSLATGKSYEQYF. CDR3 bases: TGTGCCAGCAGCTTAGCGACAGGTAAATCCTACGAGCAGTACTTC.

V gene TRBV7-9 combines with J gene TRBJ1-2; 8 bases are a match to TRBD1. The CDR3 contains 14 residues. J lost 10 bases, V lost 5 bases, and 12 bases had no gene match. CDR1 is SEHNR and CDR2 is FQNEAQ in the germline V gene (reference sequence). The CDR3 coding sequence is TGTGCCAGCAGCCGGACAGGGCTCCTTATGGACTACACCTTC. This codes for CASSRTGLLMDYTF.

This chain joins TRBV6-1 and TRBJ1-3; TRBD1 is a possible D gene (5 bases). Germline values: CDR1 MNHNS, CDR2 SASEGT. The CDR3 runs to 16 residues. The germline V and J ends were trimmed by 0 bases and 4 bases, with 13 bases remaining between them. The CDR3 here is CASSEARGATGNTIYF. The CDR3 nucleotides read TGTGCCAGCAGTGAAGCGAGAGGGGCTACCGGAAACACCATATATTTT.

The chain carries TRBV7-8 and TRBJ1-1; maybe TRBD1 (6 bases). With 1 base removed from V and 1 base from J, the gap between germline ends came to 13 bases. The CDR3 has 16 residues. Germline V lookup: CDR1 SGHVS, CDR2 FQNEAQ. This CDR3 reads CASSLGMGGSNTEAFF. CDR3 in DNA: TGTGCCAGCAGCTTAGGTATGGGGGGCTCGAACACTGAAGCTTTCTTT.

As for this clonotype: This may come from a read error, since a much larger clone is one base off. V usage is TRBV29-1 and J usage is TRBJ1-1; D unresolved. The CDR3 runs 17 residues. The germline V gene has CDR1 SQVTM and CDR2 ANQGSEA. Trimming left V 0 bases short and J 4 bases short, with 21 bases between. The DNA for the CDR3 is TGCAGCGTTGAAGACCTTAGGAGGGCGGTCGAGAGCACTGAAGCTTTCTTT. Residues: CSVEDLRRAVESTEAFF.

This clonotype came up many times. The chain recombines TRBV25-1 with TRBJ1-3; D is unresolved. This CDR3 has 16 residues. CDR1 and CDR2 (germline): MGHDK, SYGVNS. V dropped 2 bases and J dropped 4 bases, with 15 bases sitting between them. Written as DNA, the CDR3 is TGTGCCAGCAGTGAAGAGAGGGCCCTCCGGGGAAACACCATATATTTT. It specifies CASSEERALRGNTIYF.

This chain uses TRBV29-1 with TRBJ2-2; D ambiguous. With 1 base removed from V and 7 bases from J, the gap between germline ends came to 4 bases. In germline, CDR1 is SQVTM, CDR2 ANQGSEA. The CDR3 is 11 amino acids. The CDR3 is CSVEASGELFF. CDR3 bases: TGCAGCGTTGAAGCTAGCGGGGAGCTGTTTTTT.

The CDR3 here is CASNFRVTGELFF. The CDR3 DNA reads TGTGCCAGCAACTTTAGGGTCACCGGGGAGCTGTTTTTT. The chain uses TRBV11-2 and TRBJ2-2; no firm D call. The CDR3 is 13 amino acids. V was trimmed by 7 bases and J by 4 bases, leaving 10 bases between them. From germline, CDR1 is SGHAT and CDR2 FQNNGV. The variable domain in full, with the rest retrieved from reference TRBV11-2 and TRBJ2-2, is EAGVAQSPRYKIIEKRQSVAFWCNPISGHATLYWYQQILGQGPKLLIQFQNNGVVDDSQLPKDRFSAERLKGVDSTLKIQPAKLEDSAVYLCASNFRVTGELFFGEGSRLTVL.

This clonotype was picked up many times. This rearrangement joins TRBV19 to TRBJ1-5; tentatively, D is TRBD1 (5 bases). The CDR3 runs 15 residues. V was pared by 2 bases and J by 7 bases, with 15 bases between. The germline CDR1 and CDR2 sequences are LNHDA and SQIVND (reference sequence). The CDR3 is CASSIFATARQPQHF. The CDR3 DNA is TGTGCCAGTAGTATATTCGCGACAGCTAGGCAGCCCCAGCATTTT.

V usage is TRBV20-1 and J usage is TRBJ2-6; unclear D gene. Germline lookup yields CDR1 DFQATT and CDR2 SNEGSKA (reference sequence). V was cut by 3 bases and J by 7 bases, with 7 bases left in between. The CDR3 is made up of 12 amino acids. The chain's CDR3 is CSASLGANVLTF. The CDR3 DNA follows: TGCAGTGCTAGTCTGGGCGCCAACGTCCTGACTTTC.

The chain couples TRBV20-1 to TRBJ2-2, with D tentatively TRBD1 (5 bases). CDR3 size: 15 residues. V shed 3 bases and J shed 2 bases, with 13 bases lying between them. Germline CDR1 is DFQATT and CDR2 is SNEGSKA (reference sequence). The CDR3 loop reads CSASPMGPNTGELFF. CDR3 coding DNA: TGCAGTGCTAGTCCTATGGGGCCAAACACCGGGGAGCTGTTTTTT.

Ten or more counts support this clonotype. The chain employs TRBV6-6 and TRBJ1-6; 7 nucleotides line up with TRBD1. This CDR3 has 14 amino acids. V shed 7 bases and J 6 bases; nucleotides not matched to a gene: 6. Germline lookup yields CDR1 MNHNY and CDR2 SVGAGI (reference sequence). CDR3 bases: TGTGCCAGCACGGACCAGGGGGGTAATTCACCCCTCCACTTT. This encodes CASTDQGGNSPLHF.

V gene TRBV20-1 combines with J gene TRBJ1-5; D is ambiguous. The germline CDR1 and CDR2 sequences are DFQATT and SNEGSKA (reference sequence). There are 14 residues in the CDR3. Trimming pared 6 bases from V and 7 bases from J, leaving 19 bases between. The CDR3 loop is CSASPWGREQPQHF. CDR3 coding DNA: TGCAGTGCCTCGCCGTGGGGTCGTGAGCAGCCCCAGCATTTT.

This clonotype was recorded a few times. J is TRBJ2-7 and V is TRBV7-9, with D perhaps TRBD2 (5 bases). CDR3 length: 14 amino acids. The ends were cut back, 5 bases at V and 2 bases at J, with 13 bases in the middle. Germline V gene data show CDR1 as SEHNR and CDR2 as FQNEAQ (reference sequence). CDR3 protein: CASSRGSTPYEQYF. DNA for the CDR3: TGTGCCAGCAGCCGAGGGAGTACCCCCTACGAGCAGTACTTC.

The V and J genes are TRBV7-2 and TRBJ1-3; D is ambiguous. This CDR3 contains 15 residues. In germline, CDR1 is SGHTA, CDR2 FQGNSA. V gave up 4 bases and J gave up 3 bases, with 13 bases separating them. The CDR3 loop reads CASSSPAGYGNTIYF. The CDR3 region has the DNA TGTGCCAGCAGCTCACCAGCGGGATATGGAAACACCATATATTTT.

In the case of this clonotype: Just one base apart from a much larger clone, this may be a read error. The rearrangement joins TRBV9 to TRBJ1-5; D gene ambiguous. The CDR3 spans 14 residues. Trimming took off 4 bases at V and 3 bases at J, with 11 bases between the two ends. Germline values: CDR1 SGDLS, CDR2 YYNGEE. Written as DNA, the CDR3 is TGTGCCAGCAGCTTGGACTTTAACAATCAGCCCCAGCATTTT. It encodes CASSLDFNNQPQHF.

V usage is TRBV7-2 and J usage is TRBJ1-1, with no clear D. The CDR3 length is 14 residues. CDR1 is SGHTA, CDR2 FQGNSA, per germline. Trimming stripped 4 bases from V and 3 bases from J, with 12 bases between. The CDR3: CASSSVAGYTEAFF. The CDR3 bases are TGTGCCAGCAGCTCAGTCGCGGGATACACTGAAGCTTTCTTT.

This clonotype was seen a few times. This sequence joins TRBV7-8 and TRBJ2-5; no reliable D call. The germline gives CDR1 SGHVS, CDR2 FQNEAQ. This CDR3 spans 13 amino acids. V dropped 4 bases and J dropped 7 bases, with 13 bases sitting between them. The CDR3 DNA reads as TGTGCCAGCAGCTCTCATACCCGCGGGACCCAGTACTTC. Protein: CASSSHTRGTQYF.

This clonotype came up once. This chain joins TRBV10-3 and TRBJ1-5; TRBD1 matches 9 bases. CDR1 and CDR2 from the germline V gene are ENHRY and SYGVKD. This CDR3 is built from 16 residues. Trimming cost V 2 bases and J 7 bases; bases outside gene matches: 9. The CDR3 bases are TGTGCCATCAGTGAGGGACAGGGGAAGGACGAGCAGCCCCAGCATTTT. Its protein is CAISEGQGKDEQPQHF.

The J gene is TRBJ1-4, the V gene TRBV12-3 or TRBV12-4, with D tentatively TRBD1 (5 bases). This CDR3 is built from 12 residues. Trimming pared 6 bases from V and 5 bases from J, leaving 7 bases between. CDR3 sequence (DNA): TGTGCCAGCAGGGGACGGAATGAAAAACTGTTTTTT. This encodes CASRGRNEKLFF.